The rows below give T cell receptor beta chains drawn from one sample of a study of cytomegalovirus exposure and HLA in healthy donors. The protocol was immunoSEQ multiplex PCR, while the TCRdb copy is restricted to in-frame clones and leaves out a portion. The sample shows 140,000 to 150,000 clones, around 84% of them seen only once. Material for sequencing was PBMCs. The receptor set was obtained from a man between 35 and 55 years old in good health and CMV-seropositive. CDR3s leave out the opening cysteine and the closing phenylalanine or tryptophan. Fields, in order: CDR3 protein, V gene.

CDR3aa: ASSLAGQGNTGELF
v_gene: TRBV5-6

CDR3aa: ASSPTPQGVGYGYT
v_gene: TRBV7-9

CDR3aa: ASSTQTVEAF
v_gene: TRBV13

CDR3aa: ASSVIDSGEGDTQY
v_gene: TRBV9

CDR3aa: ASRGAGTYEQY
v_gene: TRBV6-5

CDR3aa: ASSLGRGNTEAF
v_gene: TRBV7-2

CDR3aa: ASSQDLGVKPQH
v_gene: TRBV4-1

CDR3aa: ASSVVGGLGQAQY
v_gene: TRBV9

CDR3aa: ASSLGPRTGAYEQY
v_gene: TRBV5-1

CDR3aa: ASSLPGVDTQY
v_gene: TRBV7-2

CDR3aa: ASSKLPGQDNEKLF
v_gene: TRBV19

CDR3aa: ASSPLGGINEKLF
v_gene: TRBV5-1

CDR3aa: ASSRGGLDYGYT
v_gene: TRBV25-1

CDR3aa: ASSPAGTRSYEQY
v_gene: TRBV7-2

CDR3aa: ATSSQRNQPQH
v_gene: TRBV15

CDR3aa: ASSPLKNEKLF
v_gene: TRBV18

CDR3aa: AAGRGQPTGELF
v_gene: TRBV2

CDR3aa: ASSLGGTLLQETQY
v_gene: TRBV5-1

CDR3aa: ASSPAGVPGGYT
v_gene: TRBV6-5

CDR3aa: ASSQVSTPGTSADTQY
v_gene: TRBV4-1

CDR3aa: ASSYLAGEETQY
v_gene: TRBV6-5

CDR3aa: SSSFLPGTEEEKLF
v_gene: TRBV7-9

CDR3aa: ASSPGGVNEKLF
v_gene: TRBV6-1

CDR3aa: ASSLGLAATSSNIQY
v_gene: TRBV4-1

CDR3aa: ASSLIGRQDTEAF
v_gene: TRBV28

CDR3aa: ASSLVGGPHNEQF
v_gene: TRBV5-6

CDR3aa: ASSIGQGDFAHRPQH
v_gene: TRBV19

CDR3aa: ASSRGGRDPNSPLH
v_gene: TRBV5-1

CDR3aa: ASSPEQHYEQY
v_gene: TRBV7-6

CDR3aa: ASRKLAGLYEQY
v_gene: TRBV28

CDR3aa: ASSTSGRQQY
v_gene: TRBV19

CDR3aa: ASSLDGVRNNEQF
v_gene: TRBV7-3

CDR3aa: ASSYQVADNSPLH
v_gene: TRBV6-5

CDR3aa: ASSPRTSVTSYEQY
v_gene: TRBV7-8

CDR3aa: AIGTGLSVGEQY
v_gene: TRBV6-1

CDR3aa: ASSSRMGAEAF
v_gene: TRBV7-3

CDR3aa: ASSPTGSSLATNEKLF
v_gene: TRBV28

CDR3aa: AWSRGSGGYT
v_gene: TRBV30

CDR3aa: ASSVVQGSGELF
v_gene: TRBV9

CDR3aa: ASQNTRGLYGYT
v_gene: TRBV19

CDR3aa: ASSLSGGSHIQY
v_gene: TRBV7-8

CDR3aa: ASSPDSGMSEKLF
v_gene: TRBV7-9

CDR3aa: ASSEGTGAWNYGYT
v_gene: TRBV2

CDR3aa: ASSIFRGEQF
v_gene: TRBV19

CDR3aa: ASSLGGTTDTQY
v_gene: TRBV7-3

CDR3aa: ASSLGGNNSPLH
v_gene: TRBV5-1

CDR3aa: ATSTGTANTGELF
v_gene: TRBV10-2

CDR3aa: ASSQERILAGVNEQF
v_gene: TRBV4-2

CDR3aa: ASSLVSVGSGIY
v_gene: TRBV7-9

CDR3aa: SSGIADTQY
v_gene: TRBV20-1

CDR3aa: ASSLEGTDTQY
v_gene: TRBV7-3

CDR3aa: SSILTTEAF
v_gene: TRBV7-9

CDR3aa: ASRDYPRRASGRDGEQY
v_gene: TRBV11-1

CDR3aa: ASNMKAGLRGDTIY
v_gene: TRBV5-8

CDR3aa: ASSDEYTQY
v_gene: TRBV19

CDR3aa: ASSGLGGIADTQY
v_gene: TRBV9

CDR3aa: ASSLAGAPGEQY
v_gene: TRBV7-6

CDR3aa: ASSPQYSVSYEQY
v_gene: TRBV6-1

CDR3aa: ASSRDRAHGYT
v_gene: TRBV6-5